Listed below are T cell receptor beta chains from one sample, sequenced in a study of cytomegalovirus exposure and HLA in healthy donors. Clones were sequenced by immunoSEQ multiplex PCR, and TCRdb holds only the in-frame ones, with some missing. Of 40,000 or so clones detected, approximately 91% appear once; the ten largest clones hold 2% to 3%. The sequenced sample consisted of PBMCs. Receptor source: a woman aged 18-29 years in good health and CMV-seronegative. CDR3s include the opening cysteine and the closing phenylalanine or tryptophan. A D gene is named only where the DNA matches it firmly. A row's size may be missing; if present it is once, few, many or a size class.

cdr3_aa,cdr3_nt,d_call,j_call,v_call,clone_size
CASSIYGTGELFF,TGTGCCAGTAGTATTTACGGGACCGGGGAGCTGTTTTTT,NA,TRBJ2-2,TRBV19,NA
CASSLRMNSGRAADTQYF,TGTGCCAGCAGTTTAAGGATGAATAGCGGGAGGGCCGCAGATACGCAGTATTTT,TRBD2,TRBJ2-3,TRBV27,once
CAIRTVDEQYF,TGTGCCATCAGGACTGTAGACGAGCAGTACTTC,NA,TRBJ2-7,TRBV10-3,NA
CASSFSGGRDRNYGYTF,TGTGCCAGCAGTTTCTCCGGGGGTCGGGACAGAAACTATGGCTACACCTTC,TRBD1,TRBJ1-2,TRBV27,NA
CASSDVGQLNYGYTF,TGTGCCAGCAGTGACGTGGGACAGCTTAACTATGGCTACACCTTC,TRBD1,TRBJ1-2,TRBV25-1,once
CASSEYGGGETQYF,TGTGCCAGCAGTGAATACGGGGGAGGGGAGACCCAGTACTTC,TRBD2,TRBJ2-5,TRBV25-1,NA
CASRLQGADYGYTF,TGTGCCAGCCGACTACAGGGGGCGGACTATGGCTACACCTTC,TRBD1,TRBJ1-2,TRBV6-1,NA
CASRIGQGARELFF,TGCGCCAGCAGAATAGGACAGGGGGCCAGGGAGCTGTTTTTT,TRBD1,TRBJ2-2,TRBV10-2,NA
CAWSGLFPFSYNEQFF,TGTGCCTGGAGTGGACTCTTCCCCTTCTCCTACAATGAGCAGTTCTTC,NA,TRBJ2-1,TRBV30,NA
CASSQEWDSSYEQYF,TGCGCCAGCAGCCAAGAATGGGACAGTTCCTACGAGCAGTACTTC,TRBD1,TRBJ2-7,TRBV4-3,NA
CASSGAEGGSRYEQYF,TGCGCCAGCAGCGGGGCGGAAGGCGGGAGTCGGTACGAGCAGTACTTC,TRBD2,TRBJ2-7,TRBV5-1,once
CASRGTAYEQYF,TGTGCCAGCAGGGGGACAGCCTACGAGCAGTACTTC,TRBD1,TRBJ2-7,TRBV2,NA
CATSRDWYFGLAGWGEQYF,TGTGCCACCAGCAGAGATTGGTATTTTGGACTAGCGGGATGGGGCGAGCAGTACTTC,TRBD2,TRBJ2-7,TRBV15,NA
CASSPGVGAFGNTIYF,TGTGCTAGCAGCCCCGGGGTGGGGGCTTTTGGAAACACCATATATTTT,NA,TRBJ1-3,TRBV7-7,NA
CASSQDLRGRQYNEQFF,TGTGCCAGCAGCCAAGATCTTCGCGGGAGGCAGTACAATGAGCAGTTCTTC,TRBD2,TRBJ2-1,TRBV4-2,few
CASSPRTGGEAFF,TGTGCCAGCAGCCCAAGGACAGGGGGGGAAGCTTTCTTT,TRBD1,TRBJ1-1,TRBV11-2,NA
CSVAHLPGQGTGELFF,TGCAGCGTTGCTCATCTTCCGGGACAGGGAACCGGGGAGCTGTTTTTT,TRBD1,TRBJ2-2,TRBV29-1,NA
CASSQKQGTSGNTIYF,TGTGCCAGCAGCCAAAAACAGGGGACATCTGGAAACACCATATATTTT,TRBD1,TRBJ1-3,TRBV4-2,NA
CASSSRVAGGPGETQYF,TGTGCCAGCAGCTCCCGGGTAGCGGGAGGGCCAGGGGAGACCCAGTACTTC,TRBD2,TRBJ2-5,TRBV7-2,NA
CASSLGAGEVAYNEQFF,TGCGCCAGCAGCTTGGGAGCGGGAGAGGTCGCCTACAATGAGCAGTTCTTC,TRBD2,TRBJ2-1,TRBV5-1,NA
CASSLFGSTISYEQYF,TGTGCCAGCAGCTTATTTGGTAGCACCATCTCCTACGAGCAGTACTTC,NA,TRBJ2-7,TRBV7-2,NA
CASSVFDGNQPQHF,TGTGCCAGCAGCGTATTCGACGGGAATCAGCCCCAGCATTTT,NA,TRBJ1-5,TRBV9,NA
CASSLQGTTDTQYF,TGTGCCAGCAGCTTACAGGGAACCACAGATACGCAGTATTTT,NA,TRBJ2-3,TRBV7-7,NA
CASSTTGLAGTGEQFF,TGTGCCAGTAGTACAACGGGACTAGCGGGGACAGGGGAGCAGTTCTTC,TRBD2,TRBJ2-1,TRBV19,once
CASSVDRGGGELFF,TGTGCCAGCAGCGTAGACAGGGGTGGCGGGGAGCTGTTTTTT,TRBD1,TRBJ2-2,TRBV7-6,NA
CASSDHMGQGSDGYTF,TGTGCCAGCAGTGACCACATGGGACAGGGCAGCGATGGCTACACCTTC,TRBD1,TRBJ1-2,TRBV6-1,NA
CASTGDSYEQYF,TGTGCCAGTACTGGGGACAGCTACGAGCAGTACTTC,TRBD1,TRBJ2-7,TRBV19,NA
CASRTGFGYEQYF,TGTGCCAGCAGGACAGGGTTTGGGTACGAGCAGTACTTC,TRBD1,TRBJ2-7,TRBV7-2,NA
CASSETGGSYEQYF,TGTGCCAGTAGCGAAACGGGAGGCTCCTACGAGCAGTACTTC,TRBD2,TRBJ2-7,TRBV19,NA
CASSLGDRPNYGYTF,TGCGCCAGCAGCTTGGGGGACAGGCCAAACTATGGCTACACCTTC,TRBD1,TRBJ1-2,TRBV5-1,NA
CASSFRPRDRNQPQHF,TGTGCCAGCAGTTTTAGACCCCGGGACAGAAATCAGCCCCAGCATTTT,TRBD1,TRBJ1-5,TRBV7-8,NA
CASSEEGGGEGTQYF,TGTGCCAGCAGTGAAGAGGGCGGAGGGGAGGGCACGCAGTATTTT,TRBD2,TRBJ2-3,TRBV6-1,NA
CASSLDWGRKNTEAFF,TGTGCCAGCAGCTTAGACTGGGGCAGGAAAAACACTGAAGCTTTCTTT,NA,TRBJ1-1,TRBV11-3,NA
CASGEQDREGYEQYF,TGCGCCAGCGGCGAACAGGACAGGGAGGGCTACGAGCAGTACTTC,NA,TRBJ2-7,TRBV5-1,NA
CASSLGYGDSNQPQHF,TGTGCCAGCAGCTTGGGCTACGGGGATAGCAATCAGCCCCAGCATTTT,NA,TRBJ1-5,TRBV5-6,NA
CASSPGSRGVSDEQYF,TGTGCCAGCAGCCCAGGGTCTCGGGGGGTGAGCGACGAGCAGTACTTC,TRBD2,TRBJ2-7,TRBV7-8,once
CASSESGALAGGHTDTQYF,TGTGCCAGCAGTGAATCAGGCGCATTAGCGGGAGGACACACAGATACGCAGTATTTT,TRBD2,TRBJ2-3,TRBV6-4,NA
CASSEGRTGGMGDTQYF,TGTGCCAGCAGTGAAGGCAGGACAGGGGGCATGGGAGATACGCAGTATTTT,TRBD1,TRBJ2-3,TRBV6-1,NA
CASSFELAPPGFNEQFF,TGTGCCAGCAGTTTCGAACTAGCGCCGCCCGGTTTCAATGAGCAGTTCTTC,TRBD2,TRBJ2-1,TRBV27,NA
CAWSVRTNEKLFF,TGTGCCTGGAGTGTACGGACTAATGAAAAACTGTTTTTT,NA,TRBJ1-4,TRBV30,NA
CSVSTGVYEQYF,TGCAGCGTATCGACAGGGGTCTACGAGCAGTACTTC,TRBD1,TRBJ2-7,TRBV29-1,NA
CASSGGRGNTGELFF,TGTGCCAGCAGCGGTGGCAGGGGAAACACCGGGGAGCTGTTTTTT,NA,TRBJ2-2,TRBV28,NA
CASSGFGRRAYEQYF,TGTGCCAGCAGTGGTTTCGGGAGAAGGGCCTACGAGCAGTACTTC,NA,TRBJ2-7,TRBV2,NA
CASRQPGSTDTQYF,TGTGCCAGCAGACAACCGGGTAGCACAGATACGCAGTATTTT,NA,TRBJ2-3,TRBV7-2,NA
CASSVYVGGEQFF,TGTGCCAGCAGCGTATATGTGGGGGGTGAGCAGTTCTTC,NA,TRBJ2-1,TRBV9,NA
CAISMGQQETQYF,TGTGCCATCAGTATGGGACAGCAAGAGACCCAGTACTTC,TRBD1,TRBJ2-5,TRBV10-3,NA
CAIRTQAQETQYF,TGTGCCATCAGAACGCAGGCGCAAGAGACCCAGTACTTC,NA,TRBJ2-5,TRBV10-3,NA
CASSRWGPGSGRASETQYF,TGTGCCAGCAGTAGATGGGGTCCCGGTAGCGGGAGGGCCTCGGAGACCCAGTACTTC,TRBD2,TRBJ2-5,TRBV7-9,once
CASSPGTSGWNYEQYF,TGCGCCAGCAGCCCCGGGACTAGCGGGTGGAACTACGAGCAGTACTTC,TRBD2,TRBJ2-7,TRBV4-3,NA
CAIRERESSYNEQFF,TGTGCCATCAGAGAGCGGGAGTCCTCCTACAATGAGCAGTTCTTC,TRBD2,TRBJ2-1,TRBV10-3,NA
CASSAGAGANVLTF,TGTGCCAGCAGTGCAGGGGCTGGGGCCAACGTCCTGACTTTC,NA,TRBJ2-6,TRBV6-4,NA
CASSETGTSGYNEQFF,TGTGCCAGCAGTGAGACCGGGACTAGCGGGTACAATGAGCAGTTCTTC,TRBD2,TRBJ2-1,TRBV6-4,few
CASTTREANEKLFF,TGTGCCAGTACCACAAGGGAGGCTAATGAAAAACTGTTTTTT,NA,TRBJ1-4,TRBV19,NA
CAWKPGTGDYEQYF,TGTGCCTGGAAGCCCGGGACGGGAGACTACGAGCAGTACTTC,NA,TRBJ2-7,TRBV30,NA
CASSHRMTGIGQPQHF,TGTGCCAGCAGCCACCGGATGACAGGGATAGGTCAGCCCCAGCATTTT,TRBD1,TRBJ1-5,TRBV5-8,NA
CASSLKYRVWGTTDTQYF,TGTGCCAGCAGCCTGAAGTACAGGGTCTGGGGAACAACAGATACGCAGTATTTT,NA,TRBJ2-3,TRBV13,NA
CASSHTQGAYGYTF,TGTGCCAGCAGCCATACACAGGGGGCCTATGGCTACACCTTC,TRBD1,TRBJ1-2,TRBV4-2,NA
CASSLGRRNEKLFF,TGCGCCAGCAGCTTGGGGCGGCGTAATGAAAAACTGTTTTTT,NA,TRBJ1-4,TRBV5-1,NA
CATSRELVASGVDNEQFF,TGTGCCACCAGCAGAGAGCTCGTTGCTAGCGGGGTCGACAATGAGCAGTTCTTC,TRBD2,TRBJ2-1,TRBV15,NA